Sequencing of this T cell receptor beta chain was carried out in a study of technical replicates of blood from a handful of donors. This table comes from immunoSEQ multiplex PCR, and its TCRdb copy is limited to in-frame clones, with some not included. The sample carries about 76,000 clones, approximately 86% recorded once. Germline V gives CDR1 MNHEY, CDR2 SVGAGI. The CDR3 covers 15 residues. Regarding this clone: The junction departs from the called germline gene at one end, perhaps through a read error.

Sequencing input: PBMCs. The sequence came from a human donor in good health. Some clones in this sample may be carry-over from other donors' samples. This chain joins TRBV6-5 and TRBJ1-1; D not resolved. The CDR3 region is CVSSYSAGGNTEAFF. In DNA, the CDR3 is TGTGTCAGCAGTTACTCGGCAGGAGGGAACACTGAAGCTTTCTTT.